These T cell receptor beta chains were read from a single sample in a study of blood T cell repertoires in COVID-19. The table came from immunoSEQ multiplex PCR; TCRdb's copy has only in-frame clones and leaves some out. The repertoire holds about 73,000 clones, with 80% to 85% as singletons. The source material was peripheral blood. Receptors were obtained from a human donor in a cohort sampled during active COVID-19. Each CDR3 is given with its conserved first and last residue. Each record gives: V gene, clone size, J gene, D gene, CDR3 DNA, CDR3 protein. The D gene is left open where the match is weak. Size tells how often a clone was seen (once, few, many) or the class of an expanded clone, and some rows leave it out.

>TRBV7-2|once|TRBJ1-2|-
TGTGCCAGCAGCTTAAAACAGACCTATGGCTACACCTTC
CASSLKQTYGYTF
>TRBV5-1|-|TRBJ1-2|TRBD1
TGCGCCAGCAGCTTAATGGCAGGGGGCTTGGATGGCTACACCTTC
CASSLMAGGLDGYTF
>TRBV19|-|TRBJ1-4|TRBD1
TGTGCCAGTAGTGTCCTTGGACAGGGGATCGAAAAACTGTTTTTT
CASSVLGQGIEKLFF
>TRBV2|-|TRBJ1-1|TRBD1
TGTGCCAGCAGTGAACCCCTAAACAGGGGGGTGACTGAAGCTTTCTTT
CASSEPLNRGVTEAFF
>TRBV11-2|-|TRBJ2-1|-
TGTGCCAGCAGCTTAGGAGGGTGGAAACTCCTGGGTAATGAGCAGTTCTTC
CASSLGGWKLLGNEQFF
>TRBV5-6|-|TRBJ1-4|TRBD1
TGTGCCAGCAGCTCGCCGGGACAGGGGACTGAAAAACTGTTTTTT
CASSSPGQGTEKLFF
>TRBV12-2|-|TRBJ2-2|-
TGTGCAAGTCGCTTAGCAAGGCCTAGCGGGGGCCAGAACACCGGGGAGCTGTTTTTT
CASRLARPSGGQNTGELFF
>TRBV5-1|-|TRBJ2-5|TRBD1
TGCGCCAGCAGTTGGTGGGGACAGGGGTCAGAGACCCAGTACTTC
CASSWWGQGSETQYF
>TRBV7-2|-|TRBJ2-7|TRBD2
TGTGCCAGCAGCTTAACTAGCGGGGGCTACGAGCAGTACTTC
CASSLTSGGYEQYF
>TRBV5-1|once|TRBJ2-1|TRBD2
TGCGCCAGCAGCCCTAGCGGGGCATACAATGAGCAGTTCTTC
CASSPSGAYNEQFF
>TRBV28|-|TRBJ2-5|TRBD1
TGTGCCAGCAGCGCATTAACAGGGGGCTCCCAAGAGACCCAGTACTTC
CASSALTGGSQETQYF
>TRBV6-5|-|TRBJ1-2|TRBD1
TGTGCCAGCAGAACCGGGACAGGGGTCGGCGGCTACACCTTC
CASRTGTGVGGYTF
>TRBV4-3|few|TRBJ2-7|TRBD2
TGCGCCAGCAGCCAAGAAATAGCGGGGGGCTACGAGCAGTACTTC
CASSQEIAGGYEQYF
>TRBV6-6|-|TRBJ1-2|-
TGTGCCAGCAGTTACTTGCAGGGCGGTGATGGCTACACCTTC
CASSYLQGGDGYTF
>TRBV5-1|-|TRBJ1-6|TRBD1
TGCGCCAGCAGCTTCGGACAGGTTGGTTCACCCCTCCACTTT
CASSFGQVGSPLHF
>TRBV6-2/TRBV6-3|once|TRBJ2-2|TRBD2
TGTGCCAGCAGCCTTGTAGCGGGATACACCGGGGAGCTGTTTTTT
CASSLVAGYTGELFF
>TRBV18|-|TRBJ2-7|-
TGTGCCAGCTCACTTCAGCGGGACGAGCAGTACTTC
CASSLQRDEQYF
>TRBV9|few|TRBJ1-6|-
TGTGCCAGCAGCCGGACACCAAGTGGATCACCCCTCCACTTT
CASSRTPSGSPLHF
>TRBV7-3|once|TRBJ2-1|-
TGTGCCAGCAGCTTAAACGGTTGGGGGGACGACAATGAGCAGTTCTTC
CASSLNGWGDDNEQFF
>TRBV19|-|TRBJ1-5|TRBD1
TGTGCCAGTAGGGTCGGACAGGGGGCGCGTCGAGGGGAAAAGCCCCAGCATTTT
CASRVGQGARRGEKPQHF
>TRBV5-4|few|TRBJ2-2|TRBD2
TGTGCCAGCAGCTTGTCACTAGCGAGGAACACCGGGGAGCTGTTTTTT
CASSLSLARNTGELFF
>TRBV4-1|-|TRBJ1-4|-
TGCGCCAGCAGCCAAGGAGAGGGGGCTAATGAAAAACTGTTTTTT
CASSQGEGANEKLFF
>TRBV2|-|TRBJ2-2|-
TGTGCCAGCAGTGTAGGGGCCCCCGGGGAGCTGTTTTTT
CASSVGAPGELFF
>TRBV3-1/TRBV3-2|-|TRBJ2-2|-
TGTGCCAGCAGCCTTCTGAGCGCCGGGGAGCTGTTTTTT
CASSLLSAGELFF
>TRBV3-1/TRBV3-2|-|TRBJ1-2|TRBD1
TGTGCCAGCAGCAATACAGGGGGGAGAGAGGGCTACACCTTC
CASSNTGGREGYTF
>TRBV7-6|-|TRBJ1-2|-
TGTGCCAGCAGCTTAAACTTCTTGTCCAGAGGAGTTGGTGGCTACACCTTC
CASSLNFLSRGVGGYTF